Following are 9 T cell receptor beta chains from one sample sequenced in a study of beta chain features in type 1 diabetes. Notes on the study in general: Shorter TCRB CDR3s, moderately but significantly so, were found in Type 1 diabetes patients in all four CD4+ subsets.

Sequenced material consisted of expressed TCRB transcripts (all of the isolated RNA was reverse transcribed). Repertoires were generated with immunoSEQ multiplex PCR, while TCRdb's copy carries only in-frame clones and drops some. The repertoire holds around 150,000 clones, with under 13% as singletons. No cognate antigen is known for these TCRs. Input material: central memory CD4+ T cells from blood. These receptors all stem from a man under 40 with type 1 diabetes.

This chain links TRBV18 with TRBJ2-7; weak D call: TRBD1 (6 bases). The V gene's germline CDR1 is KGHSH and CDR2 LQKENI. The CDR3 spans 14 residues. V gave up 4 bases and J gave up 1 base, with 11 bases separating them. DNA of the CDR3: TGTGCCAGCTCACGGATAGGGGGTTCCTACGAGCAGTACTTC. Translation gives CASSRIGGSYEQYF.

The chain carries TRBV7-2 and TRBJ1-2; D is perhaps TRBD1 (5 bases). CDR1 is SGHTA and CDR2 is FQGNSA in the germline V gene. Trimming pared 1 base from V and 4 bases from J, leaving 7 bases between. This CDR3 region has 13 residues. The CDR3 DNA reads TGTGCCAGCAGCTTAGGGGGGGGCTATGGCTACACCTTC. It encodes CASSLGGGYGYTF.

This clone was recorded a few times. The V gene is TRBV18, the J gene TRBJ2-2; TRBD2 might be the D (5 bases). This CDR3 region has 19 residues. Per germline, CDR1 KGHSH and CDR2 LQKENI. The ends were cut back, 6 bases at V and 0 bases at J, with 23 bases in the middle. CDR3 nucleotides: TGTGCCAGCTCGCAAAATCGAGTCTCGGGGAGTACGAACACCGGGGAGCTGTTTTTT. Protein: CASSQNRVSGSTNTGELFF. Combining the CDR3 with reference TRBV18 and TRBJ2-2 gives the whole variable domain NAGVMQNPRHLVRRRGQEARLRCSPMKGHSHVYWYRQLPEEGLKFMVYLQKENIIDESGMPKERFSAEFPKEGPSILRIQQVVRGDSAAYFCASSQNRVSGSTNTGELFFGEGSRLTVL.

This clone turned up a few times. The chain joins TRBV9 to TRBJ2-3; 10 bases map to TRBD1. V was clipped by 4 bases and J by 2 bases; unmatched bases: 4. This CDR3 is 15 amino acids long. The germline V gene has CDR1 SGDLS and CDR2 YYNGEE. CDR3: CASSPRQGATDTQYF. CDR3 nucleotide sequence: TGTGCCAGCAGCCCGAGACAGGGGGCCACAGATACGCAGTATTTT.

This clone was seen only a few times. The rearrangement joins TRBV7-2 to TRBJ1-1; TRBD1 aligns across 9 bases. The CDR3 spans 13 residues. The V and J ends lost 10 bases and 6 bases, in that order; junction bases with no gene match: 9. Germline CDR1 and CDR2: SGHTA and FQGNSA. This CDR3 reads CATGDRATAEAFF. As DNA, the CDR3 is TGTGCCACGGGGGACAGGGCAACGGCTGAAGCTTTCTTT.

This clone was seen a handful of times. CDR3 amino acids: CASSPYELASNQPQHF. The CDR3 DNA reads as TGTGCCAGCTCACCATACGAGCTAGCGAGCAATCAGCCCCAGCATTTT. J is TRBJ1-5 and V is TRBV18; unclear D gene. The ends were cut back, 2 bases at V and 1 base at J, with 12 bases in the middle. This CDR3 is built from 16 residues. Germline CDR1 reads KGHSH; CDR2 reads LQKENI. Complete variable domain (other parts from reference TRBV18 and TRBJ1-5): NAGVMQNPRHLVRRRGQEARLRCSPMKGHSHVYWYRQLPEEGLKFMVYLQKENIIDESGMPKERFSAEFPKEGPSILRIQQVVRGDSAAYFCASSPYELASNQPQHFGDGTRLSIL.

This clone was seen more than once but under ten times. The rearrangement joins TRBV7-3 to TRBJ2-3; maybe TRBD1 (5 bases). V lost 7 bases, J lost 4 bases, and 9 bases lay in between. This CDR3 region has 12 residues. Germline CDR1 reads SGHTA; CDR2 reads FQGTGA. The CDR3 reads CASTDSPDTQYF. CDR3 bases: TGTGCCAGCACCGACAGCCCAGATACGCAGTATTTT.

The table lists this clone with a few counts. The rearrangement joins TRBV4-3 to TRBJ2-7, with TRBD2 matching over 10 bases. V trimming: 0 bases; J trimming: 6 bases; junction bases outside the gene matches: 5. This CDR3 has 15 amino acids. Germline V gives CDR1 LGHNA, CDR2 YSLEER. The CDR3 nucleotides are TGCGCCAGCAGCCAAGAGGCTAGCGGGAGAGGCGAGCAGTACTTC. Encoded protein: CASSQEASGRGEQYF.

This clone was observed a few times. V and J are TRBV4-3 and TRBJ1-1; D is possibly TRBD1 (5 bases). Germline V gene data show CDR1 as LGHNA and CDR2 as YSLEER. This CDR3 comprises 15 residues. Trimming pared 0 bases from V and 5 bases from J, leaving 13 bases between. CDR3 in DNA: TGCGCCAGCAGCCAAGATAGTGGGGGGAGTACTGAAGCTTTCTTT. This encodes CASSQDSGGSTEAFF.